The T cell receptor beta chain described here comes from a study of T-cell reconstitution after alpha-beta-depleted transplantation in children. Details on this clonotype: As yet, its antigen is unknown.

Study-level points and caveats: The study reportedly traced alpha-beta T cells about two months after transplant to several hundred expanded graft clones.

From germline, CDR1 is SGDLS and CDR2 YYNGEE. CDR3 length: 18 residues. V gave up 0 bases and J gave up 2 bases; unmatched junction bases: 11. Construction of the TCRbeta library involved unique molecular identifiers. One entry per CDR3 protein results from TCRdb running MiXCR on the PCR reads. This table holds about 980,000 distinct CDR3 sequences, about 31% found once. The specimen comprised PBMCs, mostly from graft donor cells, sampled 360 days after TCRalphabeta/CD19-depleted stem cell transplant. The source of this sequence is a boy younger than two who had a stem cell transplant for SCID, so the T cells may come from the graft donor. This sequence joins TRBV9 and TRBJ2-1; 7 bases map to TRBD2. As DNA, the CDR3 is TGTGCCAGCAGCGTAGAGGGTTTGGCGGGGGTGGCCTACAATGAGCAGTTCTTC. Translating gives CASSVEGLAGVAYNEQFF.